The following is a T cell receptor (beta chain) sequence with its context. What antigen it recognizes has not been identified. Data came from a NextSeq 550. The Human TCR Profiling Kit (MiLaboratory) was used to prepare UMI-labeled 5' RACE TRB cDNA libraries. The full amount of extracted RNA was used for cDNA synthesis, and the full amount of resulting cDNA was used for PCR amplification. The libraries were made side by side, with each library going through the same number of PCR cycles. From the authors' description of their analysis: With a minimum of two reads required per UMI, MIGEC and MiXCR pulled out about 50,000 +/- 10,000 unique UMI-labeled TRB cDNA molecules from each library. Each library averaged about 40,000 +/- 10,000 functional in-frame TRB CDR3 nucleotide clonotypes without stop codons. After each sample was downsampled to 5000 UMI-labeled TRB molecules, VDJtools was used to calculate diversity metrics such as normalized Shannon-Wiener and Chao1. For the central five CDR3 residues, VDJtools calculated physicochemical properties weighted by clonotype size, namely interaction energy, strength, volume and Kidera factor 4. TCRdb reprocessed the reads; each CDR3 protein sequence makes one entry, and DNA is unavailable. TCRdb assigned the V and J calls; the authors' analysis was not used. The table kept for this sample lists roughly 110,000 distinct CDR3 sequences. The ten biggest clones cover just over 0.35% of the sample.

This sample is part of a study of CXCR3-negative and CXCR3-positive naive CD8 T cells (dated by TCRdb to between 2017 and 2020). Looking at the study overall: In total, about 135 million TRB reads were obtained, or roughly 1.5 +/- 0.3 million reads per library. The TRBV-TRBJ cluster analysis covered naive subsets from 5 or 6 donors and memory cells from 3 donors. The diversity and physicochemical repertoire analyses included around 10 donors pooled from two independent experiments. The full study reports these points: Because surface CD5, which has been linked to self-reactivity in mice, was comparable between naive subsets, TCR interaction strength was also inferred from TRB CDR3 physicochemical properties. Similar TRBV-TRBJ usage was shown by naive CXCR3-negative and CXCR3-positive cells from the same donor, whereas distinct patterns were shown by memory cells. CXCR3 expression partially decreased after cryopreservation, so most assays used freshly isolated PBMCs. Comparably high repertoire diversity was found in both naive subsets, whereas much lower repertoire diversity was found in memory CD8+ T cells. Compared with CXCR3-negative naive cells, CXCR3-positive naive cells had TRB CDR3s with higher hydrophobicity (lower Kidera factor 4), lower energy, and higher strength and volume indices.

Each CD8+ T cell subset was flow-sorted in triplicate, with over 250,000 cells per subset placed directly into RLT lysis buffer. To keep memory contaminants out, a stringent definition of naive CD8+ T cells was applied: CD45RO-CCR7+CD27+CD95-. Peripheral blood mononuclear cells were isolated from buffy coats using standard density gradient centrifugation. Naive CXCR3-negative and CXCR3-positive CD8+ T cells were flow-sorted using a FACSAria III. Total RNA was extracted from sorted cells with an RNeasy Mini Kit. This TCR was recovered from a human donor in good health. Some clones in this sample may be carry-over from other donors' samples. Source material: naive CXCR3+ CD8+ T cells from blood. In light of the paper, this sample's cell subset or site label describes: CD45RO-CCR7+CD27+CD95- naive CD8+ T cells expressing CXCR3 (TNR3+).

For the CDR3, the sequence is CASSFAGGDYEQYF. The V and J genes are TRBV12-3 or TRBV12-4 and TRBJ2-7; the TCRdb D gene call, TRBD1, has no DNA to confirm it. The CDR3 measures 14 amino acids from cysteine to phenylalanine. No DNA appears here.